This T cell receptor (beta chain) was identified in a study of cytomegalovirus exposure and HLA in healthy donors. This table comes from immunoSEQ multiplex PCR, and its TCRdb copy is limited to in-frame clones, with some not included. This table holds around 240,000 clones, around 91% found once. V lost 3 bases to trimming and J lost 4 bases, with 11 bases between them. Germline V gene lookup returns CDR1 MNHEY and CDR2 SMNVEV (reference sequence). The CDR3 extends over 14 amino acids. The source is a woman in her late teens or twenties in good health and CMV-seronegative. Input material: PBMCs. The chain recombines TRBV27 with TRBJ2-3, with D maybe TRBD1 (6 bases). The CDR3 region is CASSFTTGSDTQYF. For the CDR3, the DNA is TGTGCCAGCAGTTTTACAACAGGGTCAGATACGCAGTATTTT.